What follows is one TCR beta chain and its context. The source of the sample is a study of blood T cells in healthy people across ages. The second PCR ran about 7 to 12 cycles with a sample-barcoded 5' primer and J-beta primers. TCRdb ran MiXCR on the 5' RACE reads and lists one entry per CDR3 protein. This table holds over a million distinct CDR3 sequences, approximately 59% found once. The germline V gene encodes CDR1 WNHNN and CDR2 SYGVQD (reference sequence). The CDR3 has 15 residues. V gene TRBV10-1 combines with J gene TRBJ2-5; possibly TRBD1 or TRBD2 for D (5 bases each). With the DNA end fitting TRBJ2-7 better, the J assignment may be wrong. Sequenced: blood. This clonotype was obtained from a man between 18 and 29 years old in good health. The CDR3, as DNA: TGCGCCAGCAGTGAGAAGGTGGGGACCATCTACGAGCAGTACTTC. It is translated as CASSEKVGTIYEQYF.